The 20 T cell receptor beta chains presented below share a single source sample, sequenced in a study of blood T cells in healthy people across ages. Sample-barcoded 5' priming and a J-beta primer mix drove a second PCR of roughly 6 to 12 cycles. Via MiXCR, TCRdb re-called the 5' RACE reads, giving one row per CDR3 protein. The sample lists around 2 million distinct CDR3 sequences; about two fifths were seen once. The specimen sequenced was blood. Receptor source: a human donor in good health.

This clonotype was seen a few times. One junction end does not reproduce the germline sequence, and a read error may be involved. This chain uses TRBV5-1 with TRBJ2-5, with TRBD1 matching over 9 bases. This CDR3 has 14 amino acids. In germline, CDR1 is SGHRS, CDR2 YFSETQ. CDR3 residues: CASSYGQGRETRYF. The DNA of the CDR3 is TGCGCCAGCAGCTACGGACAGGGGAGAGAGACCCGGTACTTC.

The V and J genes are TRBV15 and TRBJ2-5; D gene uncertain. The CDR3 sequence is 14 residues long. Germline lookup yields CDR1 LNHNV and CDR2 YYDKDF (reference sequence). V was trimmed by 2 bases and J by 2 bases, leaving 9 bases between them. CDR3 loop: CATSRIGSQETQYF. CDR3 DNA: TGTGCCACCAGCAGAATAGGCTCACAAGAGACCCAGTACTTC.

This clonotype has more than one count but fewer than ten. V and J are TRBV20-1 and TRBJ2-3; D ambiguous. Germline loops: CDR1 DFQATT, CDR2 SNEGSKA (reference sequence). V lost 3 bases, J lost 1 base, and 11 bases lay in between. The CDR3 is made up of 14 amino acids. CDR3: CSARVGHGTDTQYF. The CDR3 DNA sequence: TGCAGTGCTAGGGTTGGGCACGGCACAGATACGCAGTATTTT.

This chain uses TRBV12-3 or TRBV12-4 with TRBJ1-1, with a tentative D call TRBD1 (5 bases). The CDR3 covers 13 residues. Trimming cost V 1 base and J 6 bases, with 9 bases left between them. CDR3 loop: CASSLVGTSEAFF. CDR3 sequence (DNA): TGTGCCAGCAGTTTAGTCGGGACCTCTGAAGCTTTCTTT.

This clonotype was counted a few times. V is TRBV20-1 and J is TRBJ2-1; tentatively, D is TRBD2 (5 bases). The CDR3 has 13 amino acids. V was trimmed by 2 bases and J by 10 bases, leaving 15 bases between them. The germline CDR1 and CDR2 sequences are DFQATT and SNEGSKA (reference sequence). The DNA for the CDR3 is TGCAGTGCTAGACCGTTTGAGACGGGGGAGCAGTTCTTC. Translated: CSARPFETGEQFF.

The CDR3 here is CASRREIFASTDTQYF. In DNA form, the CDR3 reads TGTGCCAGCCGCAGGGAGATTTTCGCTAGCACAGATACGCAGTATTTT. V is TRBV6-5 and J is TRBJ2-3; D tentatively reads TRBD1 or TRBD2 (5 bases each). This CDR3 contains 16 residues. The germline V and J ends were trimmed by 8 bases and 0 bases, with 18 bases remaining between them. CDR1 and CDR2 (germline): MNHEY, SVGAGI.

This clonotype was counted between two and nine times. The chain employs TRBV20-1 and TRBJ1-5; D call uncertain. The CDR3 has 14 amino acids. V lost 1 base and J lost 6, with 13 bases in between. Germline V lookup: CDR1 DFQATT, CDR2 SNEGSKA (reference sequence). The CDR3 reads CSARVASRRQPQHF. Written as DNA, the CDR3 is TGCAGTGCTAGAGTTGCGAGCCGGCGTCAGCCCCAGCATTTT.

V gene TRBV28 combines with J gene TRBJ2-3; the D is unclear. The CDR3 is made up of 13 amino acids. Per the germline V gene, CDR1 is MDHEN and CDR2 is SYDVKM. The germline V and J ends were trimmed by 1 base and 6 bases, with 8 bases remaining between them. The CDR3 region has the DNA TGTGCCAGCAGTTTATCGAGTTGGGATACGCAGTATTTT. Translating gives CASSLSSWDTQYF.

This clonotype was seen ten or more times. The rearrangement joins TRBV7-9 to TRBJ2-7; no firm D call. The germline V gene has CDR1 SEHNR and CDR2 FQNEAQ (reference sequence). V shed 3 bases and J shed 0 bases, with 6 bases lying between them. The CDR3 is 13 residues long. DNA for the CDR3: TGTGCCAGCAGCTTTTTCAGCTCCTACGAGCAGTACTTC. Protein product: CASSFFSSYEQYF. Full variable domain (remainder filled in from reference TRBV7-9 and TRBJ2-7): DTGVSQNPRHKITKRGQNVTFRCDPISEHNRLYWYRQTLGQGPEFLTYFQNEAQLEKSRLLSDRFSAERPKGSFSTLEIQRTEQGDSAMYLCASSFFSSYEQYFGPGTRLTVT.

The chain employs TRBV6-5 and TRBJ2-2; 10 nucleotides line up with TRBD2. V was pared by 11 bases and J by 4 bases, with 7 bases of the junction left unmatched. Germline V gene lookup returns CDR1 MNHEY and CDR2 SVGAGI. The CDR3 runs 14 residues. This CDR3 reads CAAGGLAATGELFF. The CDR3 DNA sequence: TGTGCCGCGGGTGGACTAGCGGCCACCGGGGAGCTGTTTTTT.

This clonotype was observed a few times. This chain links TRBV6-5 with TRBJ2-3; TRBD2 matches 12 bases. The CDR3 consists of 18 residues. The germline CDR1 and CDR2 sequences are MNHEY and SVGAGI. V lost 3 bases, J lost 3 bases, and 10 bases stayed unmatched. CDR3 in DNA: TGTGCCAGCAGTTATGGTCTAGCGGGGGGGCCGGTTACAGATACGCAGTATTTT. Its protein product is CASSYGLAGGPVTDTQYF.

In DNA form, the CDR3 reads TGTGCCAGCAGGGACCTGAACTCCGACACTGAAGCTTTCTTT. Encoded protein: CASRDLNSDTEAFF. This rearrangement joins TRBV6-5 to TRBJ1-1; D is unresolved. CDR1 is MNHEY, CDR2 SVGAGI, per germline. V lost 6 bases and J lost 3, with 14 bases in between. This CDR3 is built from 14 residues.

Comments on this clonotype: A read error may account for a junction end that differs from germline. J is TRBJ1-5 and V is TRBV20-1; 10 nucleotides match TRBD1. In germline, CDR1 is DFQATT, CDR2 SNEGSKA (reference sequence). This CDR3 is 14 amino acids long. CDR3 sequence reads: CNARARTGGQPQHF. The DNA of the CDR3 is TGCAATGCTAGAGCTCGGACAGGGGGTCAGCCCCAGCATTTT.

The table lists this clonotype with a few counts. This chain uses TRBV5-1 with TRBJ2-7; 12 bases agree with TRBD1. V dropped 7 bases and J dropped 5; count of bases not matched to a gene: 7. This CDR3 spans 14 amino acids. The V gene's germline CDR1 is SGHRS and CDR2 YFSETQ. CDR3 loop: CASSEGQGANEQYF. CDR3 sequence (DNA): TGCGCCAGCTCTGAGGGACAGGGGGCCAACGAGCAGTACTTC.

V usage is TRBV20-1 and J usage is TRBJ2-7; a possible D gene is TRBD2 (6 bases). This CDR3 contains 13 residues. Germline CDR1 DFQATT, CDR2 SNEGSKA (reference sequence). Trimming removed 4 bases at V and 3 bases at J, with 13 bases between. CDR3 nucleotides: TGCAGTGCTACCCGGGGGACTCTCTACGAGCAGTACTTC. Its protein is CSATRGTLYEQYF.

Points on this clonotype: An end of the junction differs from the germline gene, which may be a read error. The chain couples TRBV6-1 to TRBJ2-3; D not certain. This CDR3 is built from 13 residues. Per the germline V gene, CDR1 is MNHNS and CDR2 is SASEGT. DNA of the CDR3: TGTGCCAGCAGCCTCCCCCGGGCAGATGCGCAGTATTTT. It specifies CASSLPRADAQYF.

This chain connects TRBV4-3 to TRBJ2-3, with 8 positions matching TRBD2. This CDR3 contains 16 residues. The trim removed 0 bases at V and 4 bases at J, leaving 6 bases unmatched. Looked up from germline, CDR1 is LGHNA and CDR2 is YSLEER. The CDR3 reads CASSQEASGLPDTQYF. CDR3 DNA sequence: TGCGCCAGCAGCCAAGAAGCTAGCGGGCTCCCAGATACGCAGTATTTT.

This clonotype was seen a few times. V gene TRBV9 combines with J gene TRBJ2-5; TRBD1 might be the D (6 bases). V lost 4 bases and J 5 bases, leaving 18 bases between the germline ends. Per germline, CDR1 SGDLS and CDR2 YYNGEE. CDR3 length: 15 amino acids. The CDR3 here is CASSPQGFPSETQYF. The CDR3 nucleotides read TGTGCCAGCAGCCCCCAGGGGTTCCCTTCGGAGACCCAGTACTTC.

This clonotype has a handful of counts. The chain has TRBV21-1 and TRBJ2-7; the table's D call TRBD1 went unverified against the DNA. TRBV21-1 is shown as a pseudogene. This CDR3 is 13 amino acids long. Here the CDR3 reads CASSPRTGSEQYF. The CDR3 DNA reads as TGTGCCAGCAGCCCTCGGACAGGGTCCGAGCAGTACTTC.

The chain is built from TRBV12-3 or TRBV12-4 and TRBJ2-3, with 7 bases that match TRBD2. This CDR3 comprises 18 residues. Trimming at V came to 3 bases and at J to 6 bases, leaving 18 bases not matched to a gene. The CDR3 is CASSFSSLASGSRDTQYF. For the CDR3, the DNA is TGTGCCAGCAGTTTTTCTAGTTTGGCTAGCGGTTCTCGCGATACGCAGTATTTT.